The rows below give T cell receptor beta chains drawn from one sample of a study of T cell repertoires in cytomegalovirus infection. TCRdb re-analysed the reads in MiXCR, keeping a single row per CDR3 protein. The sample carries tens of thousands of distinct CDR3 sequences, 15% to 25% recorded once. No antigen is known for these receptors. The sample consisted of CD8+ T cells from cultured PBMCs, taken from culture after CMV antigen stimulation. These TCRs come from a human donor in good health (CMV status not recorded). Some clones in this sample may be carry-over from other donors' samples. Both conserved end residues are part of each CDR3. The D gene is left open where the match is weak. Expanded clones are given a class, and other clones once, few, many or no size at all.

clone size	V gene	J gene	D gene	CDR3 protein	CDR3 DNA
few	TRBV6-5	TRBJ2-3	.	CASSYSSISTDTQYF	TGTGCCAGCAGTTACTCGAGTATCAGCACAGATACGCAGTATTTT
.	TRBV6-2/TRBV6-3	TRBJ2-1	TRBD2	CASSYSTSGGANEQFF	TGTGCCAGCAGTTACTCAACTAGCGGGGGGGCTAATGAGCAGTTCTTC
.	TRBV27	TRBJ1-1	.	CASSLSNLGSWEAFF	TGTGCCAGCAGTTTATCGAATCTAGGGTCTTGGGAAGCTTTCTTT
few	TRBV7-9	TRBJ2-3	TRBD1	CASSSRDSPDTQYF	TGTGCCAGCAGCAGCCGGGACAGCCCAGATACGCAGTATTTT
many	TRBV7-9	TRBJ2-7	.	CASSLGGGFEQYF	TGTGCCAGCAGCTTAGGGGGAGGTTTTGAGCAGTACTTC
.	TRBV12-3/TRBV12-4	TRBJ2-2	TRBD2	CASTRLAGGPPSPGELFF	TGTGCCAGCACCCGACTAGCGGGAGGTCCACCCAGCCCCGGGGAGCTGTTTTTT
many	TRBV6-1	TRBJ1-6	.	CASSEGLGNSPLHF	TGTGCCAGCAGTGAAGGTTTAGGGAATTCACCCCTCCACTTT
.	TRBV7-2	TRBJ2-7	TRBD1	CASSARQGGRDEQYF	TGTGCCAGCAGCGCACGACAGGGGGGTCGCGACGAGCAGTACTTC
many	TRBV12-3/TRBV12-4	TRBJ1-1	TRBD1	CASSQKDRAGTEAFF	TGTGCCAGCAGTCAAAAAGACAGGGCAGGGACTGAAGCTTTCTTT
few	TRBV12-3/TRBV12-4	TRBJ2-1	.	CASSLEYNEQFF	TGTGCCAGCAGTTTAGAGTACAATGAGCAGTTCTTC
few	TRBV30	TRBJ2-7	TRBD1	CAWSSSGTGWRYEQYF	TGTGCCTGGAGTAGTTCGGGGACAGGGTGGAGGTACGAGCAGTACTTC
.	TRBV7-2	TRBJ2-5	TRBD1	CASSTGTDLSQETQYF	TGTGCCAGCAGCACGGGGACAGACCTTTCGCAAGAGACCCAGTACTTC
.	TRBV12-3/TRBV12-4	TRBJ2-1	TRBD1	CASIPGDRGFDEQFF	TGTGCCAGCATTCCGGGGGACAGGGGCTTCGATGAGCAGTTCTTC
once	TRBV27	TRBJ1-5	.	CASSLSRGGQPQHF	TGTGCCAGCAGTTTATCGCGGGGGGGTCAGCCCCAGCATTTT
many	TRBV20-1	TRBJ2-5	.	CSARDIGQETQYF	TGCAGTGCTAGAGATATAGGGCAAGAGACCCAGTACTTC
few	TRBV4-3	TRBJ2-4	.	CASSQGVSKNIQYF	TGCGCCAGCAGCCAAGGAGTGAGCAAAAACATTCAGTACTTC
medium-sized	TRBV7-3	TRBJ2-3	.	CASSLHRVTNTDTQYF	TGTGCCAGCAGCTTGCACAGAGTAACGAACACAGATACGCAGTATTTT
.	TRBV27	TRBJ2-7	.	CASSLSASYSEQYF	TGTGCCAGCAGTTTATCGGCCAGTTACAGCGAGCAGTACTTC
.	TRBV4-1	TRBJ1-5	.	CASSQEQLKPQHF	TGCGCCAGCAGCCAAGAGCAGTTGAAGCCCCAGCATTTT
many	TRBV7-7	TRBJ1-1	.	CASSPFRGVPLEAFF	TGTGCCAGCAGCCCCTTTCGTGGGGTACCGCTTGAAGCTTTCTTT
.	TRBV12-3/TRBV12-4	TRBJ1-3	.	CASREGGPATGNTIYF	TGTGCCAGCAGAGAGGGGGGACCCGCAACTGGAAACACCATATATTTT
.	TRBV6-2/TRBV6-3	TRBJ1-1	.	CASSYSRTLFHTEAFF	TGTGCCAGCAGTTACTCAAGGACCCTCTTCCACACTGAAGCTTTCTTT
.	TRBV11-1	TRBJ2-7	TRBD2	CASSSSGTYEQYF	TGTGCCAGCAGCTCCAGCGGGACCTACGAGCAGTACTTC
.	TRBV7-2	TRBJ2-7	.	CASSPNHLYEQYF	TGTGCCAGCAGCCCCAACCATCTCTACGAGCAGTACTTC
.	TRBV7-2	TRBJ2-5	.	CASSSTDLIGWVQETQYF	TGTGCCAGCAGCTCCACGGACCTCATCGGGTGGGTCCAAGAGACCCAGTACTTC
.	TRBV28	TRBJ2-1	.	CASGKIEQFF	TGTGCCAGCGGCAAGATTGAGCAGTTCTTC
.	TRBV7-8	TRBJ2-7	.	CASRPDNSYEQYF	TGTGCCAGCAGGCCCGACAACTCCTACGAGCAGTACTTC
.	TRBV7-6	TRBJ1-3	.	CASSPVGRPWLYF	TGTGCCAGCAGCCCGGTAGGACGTCCCTGGTTATATTTT
few	TRBV7-8	TRBJ2-1	.	CASFLRAGPGEQFF	TGTGCCTCTTTCCTTAGGGCAGGGCCGGGTGAGCAGTTCTTC
once	TRBV4-1	TRBJ1-1	.	CASSLQQGRGNTEAFF	TGCGCCAGCAGCCTTCAGCAGGGGAGGGGGAACACTGAAGCTTTCTTT
.	TRBV7-8	TRBJ2-1	TRBD1	CASSAYRGPNNEQFF	TGTGCCAGCAGCGCCTACAGGGGCCCCAACAATGAGCAGTTCTTC
.	TRBV7-2	TRBJ2-1	TRBD2	CASSPGLAHEQFF	TGTGCCAGCAGTCCGGGACTAGCCCATGAGCAGTTCTTC
many	TRBV7-2	TRBJ2-7	TRBD2	CASSLGWRFSGGAKEQYF	TGTGCCAGCAGCTTAGGATGGCGTTTCAGCGGGGGGGCCAAGGAGCAGTACTTC
.	TRBV7-9	TRBJ2-1	.	CASSSWREKNEQFF	TGTGCCAGCAGTTCTTGGCGGGAAAAGAATGAGCAGTTCTTC
.	TRBV4-2	TRBJ1-1	.	CASSQSSLIMNTEAFF	TGTGCCAGCAGCCAGTCGTCCCTGATCATGAACACTGAAGCTTTCTTT
few	TRBV27	TRBJ2-2	.	CASSLSSGYTGELFF	TGTGCCAGCAGTTTATCATCCGGATACACCGGGGAGCTGTTTTTT
few	TRBV12-3/TRBV12-4	TRBJ2-5	.	CASSPDRYQETQYF	TGTGCCAGCAGTCCAGACAGATACCAAGAGACCCAGTACTTC
medium-sized	TRBV6-1	TRBJ1-5	TRBD1	CASSRDRDGNQPQHF	TGTGCCAGCAGTCGGGACAGGGACGGCAATCAGCCCCAGCATTTT
.	TRBV19	TRBJ2-3	.	CASSIGIWATDTQYF	TGTGCCAGTAGTATAGGGATCTGGGCCACAGATACGCAGTATTTT
.	TRBV29-1	TRBJ1-1	.	CSVPARGTEAFF	TGCAGCGTTCCGGCCCGAGGGACTGAAGCTTTCTTT
.	TRBV4-2	TRBJ1-3	.	CASTELQGGNTIYF	TGTGCCAGCACCGAACTTCAGGGCGGAAACACCATATATTTT
few	TRBV7-9	TRBJ2-1	TRBD2	CASSSTSAFSYNEQFF	TGTGCCAGCAGCTCAACTAGCGCCTTCTCCTACAATGAGCAGTTCTTC
few	TRBV11-2	TRBJ2-3	.	CASSLGRDSDTQYF	TGTGCCAGCAGCTTGGGCAGGGATTCAGATACGCAGTATTTT
.	TRBV6-6	TRBJ2-1	TRBD2	CAVKGTSEIGIYEQFF	TGTGCCGTAAAGGGGACTAGCGAAATTGGAATATATGAGCAGTTCTTC
.	TRBV7-2	TRBJ2-5	.	CASSPRRGGWETQYF	TGTGCCAGCAGCCCTAGGAGGGGGGGGTGGGAGACCCAGTACTTC
.	TRBV12-3/TRBV12-4	TRBJ2-7	.	CASKVTGSYEQYF	TGTGCCAGCAAGGTCACAGGATCCTACGAGCAGTACTTC
few	TRBV7-2	TRBJ2-3	TRBD2	CASSLVAGGIDTQYF	TGTGCCAGCAGCTTAGTCGCGGGAGGGATAGATACGCAGTATTTT
once	TRBV11-2	TRBJ2-1	TRBD2	CASSAPLSGGKNEQFF	TGTGCCAGCAGCGCCCCGCTTAGCGGGGGGAAAAATGAGCAGTTCTTC
few	TRBV7-2	TRBJ1-1	.	CASSLRATEAFF	TGTGCCAGCAGCTTAAGGGCCACTGAAGCTTTCTTT
.	TRBV7-9	TRBJ1-1	.	CASSLVLGGGNTEAFF	TGTGCCAGCAGCTTAGTACTCGGCGGGGGGAACACTGAAGCTTTCTTT
.	TRBV12-3/TRBV12-4	TRBJ2-4	.	CASTKDYRGPYF	TGTGCCAGCACCAAAGACTACAGAGGGCCGTACTTC
many	TRBV4-1	TRBJ1-2	TRBD1	CASSQDRTGANYGYTF	TGCGCCAGCAGCCAAGATCGCACAGGGGCGAACTATGGCTACACCTTC
.	TRBV24-1	TRBJ1-2	.	CATSDRTVDGYTF	TGTGCCACCAGTGACCGGACGGTAGATGGCTACACCTTC